The clone carrying this T cell receptor (beta chain) was observed once. The antigen is not known. The entry originates in a study of T cells in localized non-small cell lung cancer. Study-wide points: A single tumor region was sequenced, leaving heterogeneity possible. Among blood samples, higher T cell density accompanied longer overall survival.

The protocol was immunoSEQ multiplex PCR, while the TCRdb copy is restricted to in-frame clones and leaves out a portion. Counted here are fewer than 95,000 clones, approximately 90% occurring once; the ten biggest clones make up over 4%. The germline CDR1 and CDR2 sequences are MNHNS and SASEGT. This CDR3 is 16 amino acids long. V was clipped by 0 bases and J by 2 bases, with 13 bases between them. V is TRBV6-1 and J is TRBJ1-2; D is ambiguous. The clonotype originates from a woman aged 35 to 75 with stage II squamous cell lung carcinoma. Here the sequenced sample was PBMCs, taken before any cancer treatment. The CDR3 DNA sequence: TGTGCCAGCAGTGAAGCCCCTAACAGTAAGAACTATGGCTACACCTTC. This encodes CASSEAPNSKNYGYTF.